This record concerns one TCR beta chain sequence. Its antigen is unidentified. This record comes from a study of CD4+ T cells in melanoma. Study-wide results and limits: A reported correlation linked neoantigen-specific CD4+ T cells to CD8+, macrophage and B cell function. Neoantigen-specific CD4+ T cells in melanoma reportedly had diverse differentiation states.

Trimming cost V 7 bases and J 0 bases; bases outside gene matches: 8. The CDR3 is 15 amino acids. The V gene's germline CDR1 is LNHNV and CDR2 YYDKDF (reference sequence). Profiling relied on immunoSEQ multiplex PCR, and the TCRdb table lists in-frame clones only, not all of them. The repertoire has around 100,000 clones, about 92% of them found once; the top ten carry about 3.3%. The chain joins TRBV15 to TRBJ2-7; 8 nucleotides align to TRBD1. Sequencing used peripheral blood. The sequence was obtained from a human donor with melanoma. CDR3 residues: CATTGGQGSSYEQYF. The CDR3 nucleotides read TGTGCCACCACCGGAGGACAGGGTAGCTCCTACGAGCAGTACTTC. Filled out from reference TRBV15 and TRBJ2-7, the complete variable domain reads DAMVIQNPRYQVTQFGKPVTLSCSQTLNHNVMYWYQQKSSQAPKLLFHYYDKDFNNEADTPDNFQSRRPNTSFCFLDIRSPGLGDTAMYLCATTGGQGSSYEQYFGPGTRLTVT.